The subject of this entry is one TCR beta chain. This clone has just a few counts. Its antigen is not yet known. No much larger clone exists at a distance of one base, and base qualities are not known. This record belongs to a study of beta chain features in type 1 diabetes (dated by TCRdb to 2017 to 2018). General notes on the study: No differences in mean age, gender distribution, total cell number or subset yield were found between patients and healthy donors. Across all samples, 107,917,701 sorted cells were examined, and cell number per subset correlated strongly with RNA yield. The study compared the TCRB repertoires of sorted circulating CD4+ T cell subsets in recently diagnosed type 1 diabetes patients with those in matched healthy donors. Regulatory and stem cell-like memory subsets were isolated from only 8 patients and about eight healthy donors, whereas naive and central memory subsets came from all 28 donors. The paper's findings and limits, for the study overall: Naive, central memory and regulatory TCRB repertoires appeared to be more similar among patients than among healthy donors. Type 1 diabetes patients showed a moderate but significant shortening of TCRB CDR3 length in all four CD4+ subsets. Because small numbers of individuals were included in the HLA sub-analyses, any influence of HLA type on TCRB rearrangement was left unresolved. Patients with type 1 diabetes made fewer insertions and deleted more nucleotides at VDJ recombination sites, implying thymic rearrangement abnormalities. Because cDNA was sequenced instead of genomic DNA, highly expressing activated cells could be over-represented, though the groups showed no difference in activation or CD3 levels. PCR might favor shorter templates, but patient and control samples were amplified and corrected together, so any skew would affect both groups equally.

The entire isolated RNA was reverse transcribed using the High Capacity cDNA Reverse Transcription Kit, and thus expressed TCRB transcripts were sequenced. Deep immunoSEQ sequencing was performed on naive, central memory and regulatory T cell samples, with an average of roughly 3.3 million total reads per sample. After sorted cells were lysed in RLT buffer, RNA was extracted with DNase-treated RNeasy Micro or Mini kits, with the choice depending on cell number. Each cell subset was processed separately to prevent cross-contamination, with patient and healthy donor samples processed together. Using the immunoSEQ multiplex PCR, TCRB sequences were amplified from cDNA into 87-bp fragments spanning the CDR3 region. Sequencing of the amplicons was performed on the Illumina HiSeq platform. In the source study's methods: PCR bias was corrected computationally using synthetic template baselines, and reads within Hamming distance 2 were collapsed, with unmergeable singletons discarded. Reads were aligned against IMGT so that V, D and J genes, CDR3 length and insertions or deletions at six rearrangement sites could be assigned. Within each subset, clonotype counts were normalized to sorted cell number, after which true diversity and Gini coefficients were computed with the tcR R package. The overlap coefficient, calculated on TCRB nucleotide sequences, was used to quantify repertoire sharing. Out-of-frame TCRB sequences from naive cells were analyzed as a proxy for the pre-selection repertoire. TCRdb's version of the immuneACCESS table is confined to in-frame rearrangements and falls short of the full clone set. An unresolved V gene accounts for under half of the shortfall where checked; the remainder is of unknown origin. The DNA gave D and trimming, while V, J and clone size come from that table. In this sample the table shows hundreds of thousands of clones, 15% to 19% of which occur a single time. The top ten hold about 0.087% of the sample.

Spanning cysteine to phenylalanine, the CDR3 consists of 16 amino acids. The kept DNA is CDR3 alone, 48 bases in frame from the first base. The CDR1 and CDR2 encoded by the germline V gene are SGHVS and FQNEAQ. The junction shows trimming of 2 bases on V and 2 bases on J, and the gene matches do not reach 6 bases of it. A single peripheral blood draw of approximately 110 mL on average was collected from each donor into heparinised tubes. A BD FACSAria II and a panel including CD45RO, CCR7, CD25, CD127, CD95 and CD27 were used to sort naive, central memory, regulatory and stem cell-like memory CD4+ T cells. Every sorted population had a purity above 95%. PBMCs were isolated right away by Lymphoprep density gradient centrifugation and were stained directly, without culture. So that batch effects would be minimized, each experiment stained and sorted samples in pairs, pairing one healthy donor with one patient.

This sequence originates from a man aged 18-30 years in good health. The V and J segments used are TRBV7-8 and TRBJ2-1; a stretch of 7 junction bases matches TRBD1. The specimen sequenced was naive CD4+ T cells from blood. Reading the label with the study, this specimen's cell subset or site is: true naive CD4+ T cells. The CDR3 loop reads CASSLLGTATYNEQFF. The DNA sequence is TGTGCCAGCAGCTTATTAGGGACAGCTACCTACAATGAGCAGTTCTTC.